This T cell receptor (beta chain) was retrieved from a study of cytomegalovirus exposure and HLA in healthy donors. Whole-study findings and limits: An analysis done earlier found most TCR beta V segments productive about 87% or about 30% of the time. A later analysis, which compared TCR beta chains of equal frequency, found the HLA-associated ones more clonally expanded.

This clone was seen a handful of times. Its antigen is undetermined. The ends were cut back, 5 bases at V and 0 bases at J, with 10 bases in the middle. The CDR3 sequence is 14 residues long. Looked up from germline, CDR1 is MGHDK and CDR2 is SYGVNS. PCR employed 60 Vbeta and 13 Jbeta primers. Assay: immunoSEQ multiplex PCR; the TCRdb copy retains only in-frame clones and omits some. The data show over 100,000 clones, 70% to 85% seen once. This TCR derives from a male donor in good health and CMV-seropositive. This chain uses TRBV25-1 with TRBJ1-1; D perhaps matches TRBD1 (5 bases). Sequencing used PBMCs. The CDR3 reads CASSQGEVNTEAFF. The CDR3 coding sequence is TGTGCCAGCAGTCAGGGTGAAGTGAACACTGAAGCTTTCTTT.